This T cell receptor beta chain was documented in a study of T-cell reconstitution after alpha-beta-depleted transplantation in children. Regarding the study as a whole: Reportedly, alpha-beta T cells present about two months post-transplant originated from several hundred expanded clones of graft origin. The high TCRbeta diversity at day 60 in some patients came from surviving recipient T cells and thymic progenitors. At the one-year point after transplant, T-cell counts and TCRbeta diversity were found to come mostly from T cells that had been newly produced.

Trimming shortened V by 1 base and J by 5 bases, and 14 bases separated the two germline ends. The CDR3 totals 15 residues. In germline, CDR1 is MGHRA, CDR2 YSYEKL. The library targeted TCRbeta and was prepared with unique molecular identifiers. TCRdb used MiXCR to reprocess the PCR reads, holding one entry per CDR3 protein. The table has almost 600,000 distinct CDR3 sequences, 25% to 30% seen once; the top ten hold about 35%. The sample holds a few counts of this clonotype. What it recognizes is unknown. The chain uses TRBV4-1 and TRBJ1-1, with a weak D call TRBD1 (6 bases). The clonotype comes from a boy in the first two years of life with Wiskott-Aldrich syndrome, due to receive a stem cell transplant. Sample: PBMCs, taken before TCRalphabeta/CD19-depleted stem cell transplant. CDR3 amino acids: CASSQAGMGATEAFF. The CDR3 nucleotides read TGCGCCAGCAGCCAAGCTGGCATGGGGGCGACTGAAGCTTTCTTT.